The 30 T cell receptor beta chains presented below share a single source sample, sequenced in a study of PD-L1 blockade in urothelial cancer. The time point is: peripheral blood 6 weeks after treatment start. Method: immunoSEQ multiplex PCR; TCRdb's copy keeps in-frame clones and lacks some. The sample contains fewer than 50,000 clones, 86% of which appear only once. Sequenced material: PBMCs, taken around atezolizumab (anti-PD-L1) treatment. These receptor sequences come from a man in his sixties with urothelial cancer.

This chain links TRBV14 with TRBJ1-5, with D possibly TRBD1 on 5 matching bases. V was pared by 4 bases and J by 0 bases, with 13 bases between. The CDR3 runs to 16 residues. CDR1 is SGHDN and CDR2 is FVKESK in the germline V gene. The CDR3 DNA follows: TGTGCCAGCAGCCCCAGAGACAGTTATAGCAATCAGCCCCAGCATTTT. This translates into CASSPRDSYSNQPQHF.

This clone was found once. The V call is TRBV15, the J call TRBJ2-1, with 9 bases matching TRBD2. The V segment lost 4 bases and the J segment 2 bases; nucleotides outside the gene matches: 9. Looked up from germline, CDR1 is LNHNV and CDR2 is YYDKDF (reference sequence). CDR3 size: 17 residues. The CDR3 DNA sequence: TGTGCCACCAGCACCCCAAGACTAGCGGCAACCTACAATGAGCAGTTCTTC. Translated: CATSTPRLAATYNEQFF. Full variable domain (outside the CDR3, taken from reference TRBV15 and TRBJ2-1): DAMVIQNPRYQVTQFGKPVTLSCSQTLNHNVMYWYQQKSSQAPKLLFHYYDKDFNNEADTPDNFQSRRPNTSFCFLDIRSPGLGDTAMYLCATSTPRLAATYNEQFFGPGTRLTVL.

This clone was observed once. This sequence joins TRBV20-1 and TRBJ2-3; TRBD1 aligns across 8 bases. Trimming at V came to 4 bases and at J to 15 bases, leaving 9 bases not matched to a gene. The CDR3 contains 11 residues. CDR1 and CDR2 (germline): DFQATT, SNEGSKA (reference sequence). CDR3 nucleotide sequence: TGCAGTGCTACACAGGGGGTAGGCTGCTATTTT. Protein product: CSATQGVGCYF.

The rearrangement links TRBV6-6 to TRBJ2-3, with 11 bases aligning to TRBD2. From germline, CDR1 is MNHNY and CDR2 SVGAGI (reference sequence). The CDR3 spans 15 residues. Trimming at V came to 6 bases and at J to 0 bases, leaving 2 bases not matched to a gene. In DNA, the CDR3 is TGTGCCAGCAGGACTAGCGGGGAGAGCACAGATACGCAGTATTTT. Its protein product is CASRTSGESTDTQYF.

The chain links TRBV2 to TRBJ2-7, with 7 positions matching TRBD1. The germline CDR1 and CDR2 sequences are SNHLY and FYNNEI. The V gene end was trimmed by 3 bases and the J gene end by 3 bases; junction bases not matched to a gene: 2. CDR3 length: 13 residues. CDR3 loop: CASSDWDSYEQYF. For the CDR3, the DNA is TGTGCCAGCAGTGACTGGGACAGCTACGAGCAGTACTTC.

This clone was picked up one time. This chain joins TRBV5-1 and TRBJ2-3, with 9 bases lining up with TRBD2. This CDR3 has 15 amino acids. The trim removed 4 bases at V and 2 bases at J, leaving 5 bases unmatched. Germline-derived CDR1 and CDR2 are SGHRS and YFSETQ. The CDR3 DNA sequence: TGCGCCAGCAGCCTCAAGCGGGGGGACACAGATACGCAGTATTTT. Encoded protein: CASSLKRGDTDTQYF.

The rearrangement links TRBV19 to TRBJ1-1, with a weak D call TRBD1 (5 bases). Trimming took off 0 bases at V and 6 bases at J, with 11 bases between the two ends. The CDR3 runs 14 residues. CDR1 and CDR2 from the germline V gene are LNHDA and SQIVND (reference sequence). The CDR3 region has the DNA TGTGCCAGTAGTATAGATTACAGGACCGCTGAAGCTTTCTTT. Amino acid sequence: CASSIDYRTAEAFF.

This chain connects TRBV29-1 to TRBJ2-1, with 16 bases aligning to TRBD2. CDR1 and CDR2 from the germline V gene are SQVTM and ANQGSEA. The length of the CDR3 is 17 residues. For the CDR3, the DNA is TGCAGTTACGCCGGGACTAGCGGGAGGGGCGGATACAATGAGCAGTTCTTC. Translating gives CSYAGTSGRGGYNEQFF.

This clone showed up just a few times. The gene calls are TRBV5-8 and TRBJ2-7; D unclear. V lost 6 bases and J 6 bases, leaving 10 bases between the germline ends. The CDR3 is 11 residues long. Germline V lookup: CDR1 SGHTS, CDR2 YDEGEE. CDR3 loop: CASTNRLEQYF. DNA for the CDR3: TGTGCCAGCACTAACCGCCTCGAGCAGTACTTC.

This rearrangement joins TRBV30 to TRBJ1-1; TRBD1 might be the D (6 bases). The V gene lost 8 bases and the J gene lost 5 bases, with 12 bases spanning the gap. Germline assignment: CDR1 GTSNPN and CDR2 SVGIG (reference sequence). This CDR3 contains 11 residues. CDR3 DNA sequence: TGTGCCCGAGGTGGGACAACTGAAGCTTTCTTT. It specifies CARGGTTEAFF.

CDR3 DNA sequence: TGTGCCAGCAGCGCGAAAGGGGTGAACACTGAAGCTTTCTTT. Protein: CASSAKGVNTEAFF. The rearrangement joins TRBV7-9 to TRBJ1-1, with D tentatively TRBD1 (5 bases). Trimming pared 5 bases from V and 0 bases from J, leaving 10 bases between. The CDR3 covers 14 residues. Looked up from germline, CDR1 is SEHNR and CDR2 is FQNEAQ (reference sequence).

V gene TRBV10-2 combines with J gene TRBJ2-3; D possibly corresponds to TRBD2 (6 bases). V was pared by 4 bases and J by 0 bases, with 11 bases between. CDR3 length: 15 amino acids. CDR1 and CDR2 (germline): WSHSY, SAAADI. CDR3 amino acids: CASSVPGDSTDTQYF. The CDR3, as DNA: TGCGCCAGCAGTGTACCGGGGGACAGCACAGATACGCAGTATTTT.

This chain connects TRBV6-5 to TRBJ2-7; maybe TRBD1 (7 bases). Trimming took off 6 bases at V and 5 bases at J, with 17 bases between the two ends. Germline V gene data show CDR1 as MNHEY and CDR2 as SVGAGI. CDR3 length: 14 amino acids. CDR3 in amino acids: CASRPRGQGDEQYF. CDR3 nucleotides: TGTGCCAGCAGGCCCCGGGGGCAGGGGGACGAGCAGTACTTC.

The chain carries TRBV11-1 and TRBJ1-1; tentative D call: TRBD1 (6 bases). Germline V gene lookup returns CDR1 SGHAT and CDR2 FQDESV (reference sequence). The V and J ends lost 5 bases and 3 bases respectively, with 13 bases between them. This CDR3 spans 14 amino acids. The CDR3 coding sequence is TGTGCCAGCAGCCTACAGGGAAGGGACACTGAAGCTTTCTTT. Translated, it gives CASSLQGRDTEAFF.

CDR3 protein: CASSQESSYTF. As DNA, the CDR3 is TGTGCCAGCAGCCAAGAGAGCTCCTACACCTTC. V is TRBV4-2 and J is TRBJ1-2; D unresolved. V shed 0 bases and J shed 10 bases, with 6 bases lying between them. The germline V gene has CDR1 LGHNA and CDR2 YNFKEQ. The CDR3 consists of 11 residues.

The V gene is TRBV7-9, the J gene TRBJ2-1, with a tentative D call TRBD2 (7 bases). The CDR3 runs 17 residues. The V gene lost 3 bases and the J gene lost 0 bases, with 15 bases spanning the gap. Germline CDR1 and CDR2: SEHNR and FQNEAQ (reference sequence). CDR3 sequence: CASSLGAGGSSYNEQFF. The CDR3 DNA reads as TGTGCCAGCAGCTTGGGGGCCGGCGGGAGCTCCTACAATGAGCAGTTCTTC.

The V and J genes are TRBV7-2 and TRBJ2-2; D may be TRBD1 (5 bases). Germline V CDR1 and CDR2: SGHTA, FQGNSA. The CDR3 consists of 13 residues. Trimming stripped 5 bases from V and 4 bases from J, with 8 bases between. CDR3: CASSGASTGELFF. In DNA, the CDR3 is TGTGCCAGCAGCGGGGCGAGCACCGGGGAGCTGTTTTTT.

The chain uses TRBV12-5 and TRBJ2-7; 7 nucleotides match TRBD2. With 7 bases clipped from V and 2 bases from J, the junction kept 11 bases outside the gene matches. Germline V lookup: CDR1 LGHNT, CDR2 FRNRAP. The CDR3 runs to 15 residues. CDR3 nucleotides: TGTGCTAGTGCCTACACTAGCGTGCAAACCTACGAGCAGTACTTC. This translates into CASAYTSVQTYEQYF.

This sequence joins TRBV5-4 and TRBJ1-1, with D perhaps TRBD1 (6 bases). Germline V gene sequence: CDR1 SGHNT, CDR2 YYREEE (reference sequence). V lost 2 bases and J lost 0, with 8 bases in between. This CDR3 has 14 residues. The CDR3 loop reads CASSLDRLNTEAFF. CDR3 nucleotide sequence: TGTGCCAGCAGCTTAGACAGGTTGAACACTGAAGCTTTCTTT.

The rearrangement links TRBV11-3 to TRBJ1-1; no reliable D call. The CDR3 length is 13 residues. Trimming took 5 bases from V and 6 from J, leaving 13 bases between them. Germline V gene data show CDR1 as SGHNT and CDR2 as YENEEA. CDR3 nucleotide sequence: TGTGCCAGCAGCCCTAGGGAGACGGCTGAAGCTTTCTTT. This gives the protein CASSPRETAEAFF.

The J gene is TRBJ2-1, the V gene TRBV18, with TRBD2 matching 11 bases. Trimming at V came to 0 bases and at J to 4 bases, leaving 2 bases not matched to a gene. CDR3 length: 16 amino acids. CDR1 and CDR2 (germline): KGHSH, LQKENI. CDR3 protein: CASSPPGLAVYNEQFF. CDR3 sequence (DNA): TGTGCCAGCTCACCACCGGGACTAGCGGTTTACAATGAGCAGTTCTTC.

The gene calls are TRBV5-6 and TRBJ2-5, with 7 bases matching TRBD1. In germline, CDR1 is SGHDT, CDR2 YYEEEE. The V gene end was trimmed by 3 bases and the J gene end by 5 bases; junction bases not matched to a gene: 7. The length of the CDR3 is 14 residues. The chain's CDR3 is CASSSTGVGETQYF. CDR3 nucleotide sequence: TGTGCCAGCAGCTCCACAGGGGTCGGGGAGACCCAGTACTTC.

The J gene is TRBJ1-1, the V gene TRBV4-1, with TRBD1 matching over 7 bases. The CDR3 is made up of 16 amino acids. Trimming removed 4 bases from V and 1 base from J; junction bases left unmatched: 9. Germline-derived CDR1 and CDR2 are MGHRA and YSYEKL. This chain's CDR3 is CASSPGTERRNTEAFF. In DNA form, the CDR3 reads TGCGCCAGCAGCCCAGGGACAGAGAGAAGGAACACTGAAGCTTTCTTT.

J is TRBJ1-1 and V is TRBV14, with D unclear. The germline V gene has CDR1 SGHDN and CDR2 FVKESK. V shed 3 bases and J shed 0 bases, with 11 bases lying between them. There are 15 residues in the CDR3. CDR3 loop: CASSHSGSMNTEAFF. CDR3 nucleotide sequence: TGTGCCAGCAGCCACTCAGGATCAATGAACACTGAAGCTTTCTTT.

This clone was counted once. The CDR3 sequence: CASSPDRLNSPLHF. The CDR3 coding sequence is TGTGCCAGCAGCCCCGACAGGCTTAATTCACCCCTCCACTTT. This sequence joins TRBV5-8 and TRBJ1-6; tentative D call: TRBD1 (6 bases). Per the germline V gene, CDR1 is SGHTS and CDR2 is YDEGEE. The CDR3 extends over 14 amino acids. The V and J ends lost 4 bases and 6 bases respectively, with 11 bases between them.

The V and J genes are TRBV19 and TRBJ2-2; TRBD2 matches at 7 bases. Germline trimming cut 5 bases from V and 4 bases from J; bases unmatched to any gene: 10. The CDR3 is 16 residues long. Germline loops: CDR1 LNHDA, CDR2 SQIVND (reference sequence). The CDR3 region has the DNA TGTGCCAGTAGTCCCCTGGGAGCGGGAAGCACCGGGGAGCTGTTTTTT. Translating it yields CASSPLGAGSTGELFF.

The gene calls are TRBV6-4 and TRBJ1-2, with 7 nucleotides matching TRBD1. The CDR3 has 16 amino acids. Germline assignment: CDR1 MRHNA and CDR2 SNTAGT. V was clipped by 5 bases and J by 4 bases; unmatched bases: 13. The CDR3 sequence: CASSPYPGTESYGYTF. The DNA for the CDR3 is TGTGCCAGCAGTCCCTATCCCGGGACAGAATCCTATGGCTACACCTTC.

Only a few counts were recorded for this clone. The chain recombines TRBV27 with TRBJ1-6; maybe TRBD1 (6 bases). Germline loops: CDR1 MNHEY, CDR2 SMNVEV (reference sequence). Between the trimmed V and J ends, which lost 7 bases and 8 bases, there was a span of 21 bases. The CDR3 runs 16 residues. CDR3 nucleotide sequence: TGTGCCAGCAAAATCCGGCCCCAGGGGTTTGATTCACCCCTCCACTTT. It encodes CASKIRPQGFDSPLHF.

J is TRBJ2-3 and V is TRBV7-9; 8 bases are shared with TRBD2. The trim removed 5 bases at V and 5 bases at J, leaving 6 bases unmatched. Germline V lookup: CDR1 SEHNR, CDR2 FQNEAQ (reference sequence). The CDR3 totals 14 residues. This CDR3 reads CASSLGLGGDTQYF. CDR3 nucleotide sequence: TGTGCCAGCAGCCTGGGACTAGGTGGAGATACGCAGTATTTT.

The rearrangement joins TRBV30 to TRBJ2-7; TRBD1 agrees at 7 bases. Unmatched junction bases numbered 2, after V lost 4 bases and J lost 5 bases. Germline V gene data show CDR1 as GTSNPN and CDR2 as SVGIG (reference sequence). This CDR3 region has 11 residues. The CDR3 sequence: CAWTDRDEQYF. Written as DNA, the CDR3 is TGTGCCTGGACAGACAGGGACGAGCAGTACTTC.